The 7 T cell receptor beta chains listed next were all sequenced from one sample in a study of Ad26.COV2.S vaccination and SARS-CoV-2 variants. This table comes from immunoSEQ multiplex PCR, and its TCRdb copy is limited to in-frame clones, with some not included. The sample records 400,000 or so clones, around 85% being singletons. Treatment noted: around 19 received Ad26.COV2.S at low or high dose, single or two shots; roughly five received placebo; per-sample allocation not given. At day 63 after the first vaccine or placebo injection, samples were drawn. The input for sequencing was peripheral blood, taken in a trial of Ad26.COV2.S vaccine versus placebo. These receptors originate from a person between 18 and 59 years old who received the Ad26.COV2.S COVID-19 vaccine or a placebo.

J is TRBJ1-1 and V is TRBV30; no clear D. The CDR3 length is 17 residues. The germline V gene has CDR1 GTSNPN and CDR2 SVGIG (reference sequence). The germline V and J ends were trimmed by 2 bases and 11 bases, with 30 bases remaining between them. CDR3 DNA sequence: TGTGCCTGGAGTCCTCCGGGCCTCCGGCCCCAACAAGCAAGGGCTTTCTTT. Translated: CAWSPPGLRPQQARAFF.

This clone has only a few counts. J is TRBJ1-2 and V is TRBV4-3; D is undetermined. CDR3 length: 14 residues. V shed 0 bases and J shed 4 bases, with 9 bases lying between them. CDR1 and CDR2 from the germline V gene are LGHNA and YSLEER. Here the CDR3 DNA reads TGCGCCAGCAGCCAAGATTTAAAAGTCTATGGCTACACCTTC. Encoded protein: CASSQDLKVYGYTF.

This sequence joins TRBV2 and TRBJ1-1; D possibly corresponds to TRBD1 (6 bases). Trimming pared 8 bases from V and 5 bases from J, leaving 12 bases between. Looked up from germline, CDR1 is SNHLY and CDR2 is FYNNEI. The CDR3 is 12 amino acids. The CDR3 is CASGRRGTEAFF. CDR3 sequence (DNA): TGTGCCAGCGGGCGGAGGGGGACTGAAGCTTTCTTT.

This clone was counted once. Here the CDR3 DNA reads TGCGCCAGCAGCCTCGGACAGGGAGTAACTAATGAAAAACTGTTTTTT. It yields the protein CASSLGQGVTNEKLFF. This chain connects TRBV5-1 to TRBJ1-4; 8 nucleotides match TRBD1. Germline V lookup: CDR1 SGHRS, CDR2 YFSETQ. Losses at the gene ends were 4 bases for V and 1 base for J; bases not matched to a gene: 6. The length of the CDR3 is 16 residues.

The rearrangement uses TRBV9 and TRBJ2-3; tentatively, D is TRBD1 or TRBD2 (6 bases each). The V gene lost 4 bases and the J gene lost 7 bases, with 25 bases spanning the gap. CDR1 SGDLS and CDR2 YYNGEE come from the germline V gene. The CDR3 spans 17 residues. The CDR3 loop reads CASSLLGGRGSSHTQYF. DNA of the CDR3: TGTGCCAGCAGCCTACTCGGGGGCCGAGGGAGCTCACATACGCAGTATTTT.

The chain links TRBV10-2 to TRBJ2-5, with 12 bases fitting TRBD2. V dropped 3 bases and J dropped 4; count of bases not matched to a gene: 6. The length of the CDR3 is 16 residues. CDR1 is WSHSY, CDR2 SAAADI, per germline. The CDR3 here is CASSDWTSGARETQYF. In DNA, the CDR3 is TGCGCCAGCAGTGACTGGACTAGCGGGGCTCGAGAGACCCAGTACTTC.

This clone has more than one count but fewer than ten. The rearrangement uses TRBV19 and TRBJ1-2; D uncertain. Trimming cost V 9 bases and J 1 base, with 12 bases left between them. From germline, CDR1 is LNHDA and CDR2 SQIVND (reference sequence). The length of the CDR3 is 13 residues. The CDR3 protein is CASRNGYNYGYTF. CDR3 nucleotides: TGTGCCAGCCGGAACGGATATAACTATGGCTACACCTTC.